This TCR beta chain came from a study of T cell changes during pregnancy in multiple sclerosis (dated by TCRdb to the late 2010s). About the full investigation: The study examined how the T cell repertoire changed over the course of pregnancy in women with multiple sclerosis.

The library was generated by the immunoSEQ multiplex PCR assay. Imported from immuneACCESS, the table was reduced by TCRdb to in-frame sequences with V and J called. These copies leave out some clones; in studies compared against another copy, an unresolved V gene accounts for under half, and the cause of the remainder is not known. Here the sample has under 65,000 clones; roughly 92% occur a single time. More than 1.2% of the sample is in the top ten clones. As to this clone: Its antigen is currently not known. No much larger clone is present one base from it, and per-base qualities are unavailable.

This receptor was identified in a female donor with multiple sclerosis, enrolled in a pregnancy study. Here the sequenced sample was peripheral blood, taken in the second trimester of pregnancy.

The CDR3 is CASSPTGRMWEKLFF. The DNA is TGTGCCAGCAGCCCGACAGGGCGGATGTGGGAAAAACTGTTTTTT. The chain was built from TRBV5-4 and TRBJ1-4, and 7 junction bases match TRBD1. The germline V gene (reference sequence) sets CDR1 to SGHNT and CDR2 to YYREEE. Measured from the cysteine to the phenylalanine, the CDR3 is 15 residues long. Just CDR3 DNA is preserved here, 45 bases in frame from base 1. The germline V and J ends show losses of 4 bases and 8 bases respectively, and no gene match explains 11 bases of the junction.